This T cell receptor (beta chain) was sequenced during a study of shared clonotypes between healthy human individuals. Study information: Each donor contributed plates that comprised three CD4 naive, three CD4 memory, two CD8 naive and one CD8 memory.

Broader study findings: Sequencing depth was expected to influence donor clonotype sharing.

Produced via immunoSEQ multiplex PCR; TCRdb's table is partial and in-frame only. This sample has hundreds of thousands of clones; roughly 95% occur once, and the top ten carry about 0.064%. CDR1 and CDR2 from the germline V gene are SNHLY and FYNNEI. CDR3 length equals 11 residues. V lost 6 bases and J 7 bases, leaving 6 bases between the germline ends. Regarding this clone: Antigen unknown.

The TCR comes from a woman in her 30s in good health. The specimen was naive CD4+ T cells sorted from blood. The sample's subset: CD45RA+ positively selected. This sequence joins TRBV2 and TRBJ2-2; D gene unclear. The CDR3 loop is CASRVGGELFF. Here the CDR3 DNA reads TGTGCCAGCAGGGTCGGCGGGGAGCTGTTTTTT. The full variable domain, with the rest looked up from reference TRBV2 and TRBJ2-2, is EPEVTQTPSHQVTQMGQEVILRCVPISNHLYFYWYRQILGQKVEFLVSFYNNEISEKSEIFDDQFSVERPDGSNFTLKIRSTKLEDSAMYFCASRVGGELFFGEGSRLTVL.